Listed below are T cell receptor beta chains from one sample, sequenced in a study of T cells in Graves' hyperthyroidism and ophthalmopathy. Each CDR3 protein is one row after TCRdb ran MiXCR on the multiplex PCR reads. Of approximately 720,000 distinct CDR3 sequences listed, roughly a sixth were seen once; the top ten hold 16%. Sample: blood. The receptors come from a woman between 45 and 60 years old with Graves' hyperthyroidism that later progressed to Graves' ophthalmopathy. Each CDR3 is given with its conserved first and last residue. The D gene is left open where the match is weak. Not all rows give a size; the values are once, few, many and, for expanded clones, a class.

d_call: .; v_call: TRBV5-1; clone_size: .; j_call: TRBJ1-1; cdr3_nt: TGCGCCAGCAGCTTTTCCGGACAGTTGGACACTGAAGCTTTCTTT; cdr3_aa: CASSFSGQLDTEAFF
d_call: TRBD1; v_call: TRBV7-2; clone_size: .; j_call: TRBJ1-5; cdr3_nt: TGTGCCAGCAGCCGACAGGGGGCGTTCAATCAGCCCCAGCATTTT; cdr3_aa: CASSRQGAFNQPQHF
d_call: .; v_call: TRBV11-2; clone_size: many; j_call: TRBJ2-2; cdr3_nt: TGTGCCAGCAGCTCCTACACCGGGGAGCTGTTTTTT; cdr3_aa: CASSSYTGELFF
d_call: TRBD1; v_call: TRBV4-1; clone_size: .; j_call: TRBJ2-5; cdr3_nt: TGCGCCAGCAGCCCGAGTGTGGGACAGGGGGCGTTTGAGACCCAGTACTTC; cdr3_aa: CASSPSVGQGAFETQYF
d_call: .; v_call: TRBV27; clone_size: few; j_call: TRBJ2-7; cdr3_nt: TGTGCCAGCAGTTCGACTGATCACTACGAGCAGTACTTC; cdr3_aa: CASSSTDHYEQYF
d_call: .; v_call: TRBV5-1; clone_size: many; j_call: TRBJ1-1; cdr3_nt: TGCGCCAGCAGCTCATACAACACAGGCGGGCGCGGGGTCGCTGAAGCTTTCTTT; cdr3_aa: CASSSYNTGGRGVAEAFF
d_call: .; v_call: TRBV6-1; clone_size: .; j_call: TRBJ1-2; cdr3_nt: TGTGCCAGCAGTGAGCAGGGGCATGGCTACACCTTC; cdr3_aa: CASSEQGHGYTF
d_call: TRBD2; v_call: TRBV27; clone_size: few; j_call: TRBJ2-3; cdr3_nt: TGTGCCAGCAGTTTACTCGGACTAGCGGGGTACACAGATACGCAGTATTTT; cdr3_aa: CASSLLGLAGYTDTQYF
d_call: TRBD1; v_call: TRBV5-1; clone_size: few; j_call: TRBJ2-3; cdr3_nt: TGCGCCAGCAGCAGGACAGGGGTTCTGGGAGATACGCAGTATTTT; cdr3_aa: CASSRTGVLGDTQYF
d_call: .; v_call: TRBV20-1; clone_size: many; j_call: TRBJ2-7; cdr3_nt: TGCAGTGCTAGAGATTCCGAGGGAGTCGAGCAGTACTTC; cdr3_aa: CSARDSEGVEQYF
d_call: .; v_call: TRBV10-2; clone_size: few; j_call: TRBJ2-7; cdr3_nt: TGCGCCAGCACCGATGGGGCCACCAAGCAGTACTTC; cdr3_aa: CASTDGATKQYF
d_call: .; v_call: TRBV29-1; clone_size: .; j_call: TRBJ1-1; cdr3_nt: TGCAGCGCGCAGGAGGGGGGTACGTACACTGAAGCTTTCTTT; cdr3_aa: CSAQEGGTYTEAFF
d_call: .; v_call: TRBV6-1; clone_size: many; j_call: TRBJ2-5; cdr3_nt: TGTGCCAGCAGTGATGGGGCACGGGAGACCCAGTACTTC; cdr3_aa: CASSDGARETQYF
d_call: .; v_call: TRBV2; clone_size: few; j_call: TRBJ2-5; cdr3_nt: TGTGCCAACAGCGAGGGAAGAAACCAAGAGACCCAGTACTTC; cdr3_aa: CANSEGRNQETQYF
d_call: .; v_call: TRBV5-8; clone_size: few; j_call: TRBJ1-1; cdr3_nt: TGTGCCAGCAGCTTAGGGGGTAGGACTGAAGCTTCCTTT; cdr3_aa: CASSLGGRTEASF
d_call: .; v_call: TRBV2; clone_size: many; j_call: TRBJ2-7; cdr3_nt: TGTGCCAGCAGTGACTTCGTCAGGGAAGGGGACGAGCAGTACTTC; cdr3_aa: CASSDFVREGDEQYF
d_call: .; v_call: TRBV27; clone_size: .; j_call: TRBJ1-1; cdr3_nt: TGTGCCAGCAGTTCTTCACGAGCGGGCTTTGAAGCTTTCTTT; cdr3_aa: CASSSSRAGFEAFF
d_call: TRBD2; v_call: TRBV4-2; clone_size: few; j_call: TRBJ2-7; cdr3_nt: TGTGCCAGCAGCCATGGGACTAGCGGGGACTCCTACGAGCAGTACTTC; cdr3_aa: CASSHGTSGDSYEQYF
d_call: .; v_call: TRBV12-3/TRBV12-4; clone_size: many; j_call: TRBJ2-7; cdr3_nt: TGTGCCAGCAGACCAGACAGCGCCAAGGAGCAGTACTTC; cdr3_aa: CASRPDSAKEQYF
d_call: TRBD2; v_call: TRBV9; clone_size: .; j_call: TRBJ2-3; cdr3_nt: TGTGCCAGCAACTCCGGACTAGCGGCATCAGATACGCAGTATTTT; cdr3_aa: CASNSGLAASDTQYF
d_call: .; v_call: TRBV12-3/TRBV12-4; clone_size: many; j_call: TRBJ1-5; cdr3_nt: TGTGCCAGCAAACAGGGTGGGCAGCCCCAGCATTTT; cdr3_aa: CASKQGGQPQHF
d_call: TRBD1; v_call: TRBV14; clone_size: few; j_call: TRBJ2-1; cdr3_nt: TGTGCCAGCAGCCAATATACGACAGGGACGTTCCAGTTCTTC; cdr3_aa: CASSQYTTGTFQFF
d_call: .; v_call: TRBV7-9; clone_size: many; j_call: TRBJ1-2; cdr3_nt: TGTGCCAGCAGCCCCATCAGGGCTAACTATGGCTACACCTTC; cdr3_aa: CASSPIRANYGYTF
d_call: .; v_call: TRBV20-1; clone_size: many; j_call: TRBJ2-7; cdr3_nt: TGCAGTGCCGATGGAAAAAATTCCTACGAGCAGTACTTC; cdr3_aa: CSADGKNSYEQYF
d_call: TRBD1; v_call: TRBV29-1; clone_size: few; j_call: TRBJ1-2; cdr3_nt: TGCAGCGGAACGCCGCGGGACAGGGAATTGATGGACTATGGCTACACCTTC; cdr3_aa: CSGTPRDRELMDYGYTF
d_call: .; v_call: TRBV20-1; clone_size: .; j_call: TRBJ1-1; cdr3_nt: TGCAGTGCTAGAACCCCTCGGGGGGGGTCCCTTGGGAACACTGAAGCTTTCTTT; cdr3_aa: CSARTPRGGSLGNTEAFF
d_call: TRBD1; v_call: TRBV2; clone_size: many; j_call: TRBJ2-1; cdr3_nt: TGTGCCGGCAGACAGGGAATGAGCAATGAGCAGTTCTTC; cdr3_aa: CAGRQGMSNEQFF
d_call: TRBD1; v_call: TRBV20-1; clone_size: .; j_call: TRBJ1-5; cdr3_nt: TGCAGTGCTAGACTCCTGGACAGGGGGAATCAGCCCCAGCATTTT; cdr3_aa: CSARLLDRGNQPQHF
d_call: .; v_call: TRBV19; clone_size: many; j_call: TRBJ2-1; cdr3_nt: TGTGCCAGTACCCAGGGTCTAGCTAGAAGAAACAATGAGCAGTTCTTC; cdr3_aa: CASTQGLARRNNEQFF